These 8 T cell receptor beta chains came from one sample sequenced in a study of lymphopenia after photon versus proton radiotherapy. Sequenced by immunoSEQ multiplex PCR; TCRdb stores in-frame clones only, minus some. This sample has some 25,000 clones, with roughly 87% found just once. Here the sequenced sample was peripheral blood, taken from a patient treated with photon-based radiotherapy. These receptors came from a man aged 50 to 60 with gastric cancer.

The CDR3 is CAWSRGGVYEQYV. CDR3 in DNA: TGTGCCTGGAGCCGGGGGGGAGTTTACGAGCAGTACGTC. The chain is built from TRBV30 and TRBJ2-7, with 8 bases that match TRBD2. This CDR3 has 13 residues. The germline V gene has CDR1 GTSNPN and CDR2 SVGIG (reference sequence). V lost 3 bases to trimming and J lost 4 bases; unmatched junction nucleotides: 5.

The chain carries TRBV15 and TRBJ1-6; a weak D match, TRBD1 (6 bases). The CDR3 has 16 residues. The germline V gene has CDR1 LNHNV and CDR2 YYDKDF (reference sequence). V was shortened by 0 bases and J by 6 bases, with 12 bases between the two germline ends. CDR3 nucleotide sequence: TGTGCCACCAGCAGAGACTATGGACAGTTTAATTCACCCCTCCACTTT. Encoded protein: CATSRDYGQFNSPLHF.

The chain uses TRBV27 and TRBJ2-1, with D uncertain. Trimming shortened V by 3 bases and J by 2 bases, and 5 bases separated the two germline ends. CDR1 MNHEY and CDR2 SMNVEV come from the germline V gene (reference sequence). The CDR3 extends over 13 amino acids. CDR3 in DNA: TGTGCCAGCAGTTTTCGGACCTACAATGAGCAGTTCTTC. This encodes CASSFRTYNEQFF.

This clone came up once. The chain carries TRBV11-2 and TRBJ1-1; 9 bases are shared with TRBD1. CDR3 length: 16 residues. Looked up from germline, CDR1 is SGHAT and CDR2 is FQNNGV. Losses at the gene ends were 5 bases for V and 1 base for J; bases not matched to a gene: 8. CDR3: CASSRRQGVGNTEAFF. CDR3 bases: TGTGCCAGCAGCAGAAGACAGGGGGTAGGGAACACTGAAGCTTTCTTT.

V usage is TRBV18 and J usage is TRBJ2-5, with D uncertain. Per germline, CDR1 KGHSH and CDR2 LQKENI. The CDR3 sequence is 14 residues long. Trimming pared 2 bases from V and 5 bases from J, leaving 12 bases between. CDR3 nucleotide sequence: TGTGCCAGCTCACCATTGCCCGATCTGGAGACCCAGTACTTC. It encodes CASSPLPDLETQYF.

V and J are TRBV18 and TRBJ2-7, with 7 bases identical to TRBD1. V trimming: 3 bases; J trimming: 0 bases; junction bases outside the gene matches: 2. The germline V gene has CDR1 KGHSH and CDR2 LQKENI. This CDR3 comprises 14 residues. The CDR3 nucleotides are TGTGCCAGCTCACCTAGGGACAGCTCCTACGAGCAGTACGTC. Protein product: CASSPRDSSYEQYV.

The chain's CDR3 is CASTTSGGNEQFF. The CDR3 coding sequence is TGTGCCAGCACCACAAGCGGGGGCAATGAGCAGTTCTTC. The rearrangement joins TRBV7-3 to TRBJ2-1, with 8 bases fitting TRBD2. The CDR3 spans 13 residues. CDR1 and CDR2 from the germline V gene are SGHTA and FQGTGA. V was clipped by 7 bases and J by 6 bases; unmatched bases: 5.

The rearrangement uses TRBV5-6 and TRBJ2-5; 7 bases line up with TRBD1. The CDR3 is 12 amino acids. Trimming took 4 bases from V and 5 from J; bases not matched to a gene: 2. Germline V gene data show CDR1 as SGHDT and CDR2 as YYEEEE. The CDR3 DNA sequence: TGTGCCAGCAGCGGACAGGTGGAGACCCAGTACTTC. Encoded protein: CASSGQVETQYF. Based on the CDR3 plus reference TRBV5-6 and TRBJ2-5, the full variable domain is DAGVTQSPTHLIKTRGQQVTLRCSPKSGHDTVSWYQQALGQGPQFIFQYYEEEERQRGNFPDRFSGHQFPNYSSELNVNALLLGDSALYLCASSGQVETQYFGPGTRLLVL.